Included here is one T cell receptor (beta chain) sequence, with context. Its antigen is unidentified. These data are taken from a study of CD8+CD57+ T cells in acquired aplastic anemia. Study-wide context: Sorted CD4+ and CD8+ cell DNA averaged roughly 3.2 ug. On average, healthy donors gave approximately 11 million reads for CD4+ cells. Study-wide results and limits: CD8+ Simpson's diversity showed no significant patient-control difference. Both patients and controls carried the same twenty-nine CD8+ CDR3 sequences.

TCR beta VDJ and CDR3 were profiled, and genomic DNA was the template. MiXCR, applied by TCRdb to the reads, yields one record per CDR3 protein. Of 62,000 or so distinct CDR3 sequences listed, roughly half are singletons. The CDR3 has 13 amino acids. CDR1 SQVTM and CDR2 ANQGSEA come from the germline V gene. V was pared by 8 bases and J by 5 bases, with 18 bases between. Sequencing was done on a sample of sorted CD4+, CD8+, or CD8+CD57+ T cells (not recorded which) from PBMCs. The origin of this receptor is a human donor in good health, serving as a control. The chain is built from TRBV29-1 and TRBJ1-1; D perhaps matches TRBD1 (5 bases). The CDR3 sequence is CSTGSHGGTEAFF. The CDR3 DNA sequence: TGCAGCACTGGCAGCCACGGGGGAACTGAAGCTTTCTTT.